These 4 T cell receptor beta chains share one sample of origin, sequenced in a study of blood T cell repertoires in COVID-19. The assay was immunoSEQ multiplex PCR, and TCRdb's table has in-frame clones only and misses some. The table includes about 29,000 clones, over 75% detected once. Sequencing was done on a sample of peripheral blood. These receptors came from a woman aged 70-85 years with active or convalescent COVID-19.

The chain is built from TRBV2 and TRBJ2-7; no clear D. The CDR3 sequence is 14 residues long. The germline gives CDR1 SNHLY, CDR2 FYNNEI. V lost 6 bases, J lost 0 bases, and 12 bases lay in between. CDR3 in amino acids: CASRLSEISYEQYF. Here the CDR3 DNA reads TGTGCCAGCAGACTTAGTGAAATCTCCTACGAGCAGTACTTC.

This chain links TRBV19 with TRBJ2-1; 9 bases fit TRBD2. This CDR3 has 15 amino acids. Unmatched junction bases numbered 8, after V lost 6 bases and J lost 5 bases. Germline CDR1 and CDR2: LNHDA and SQIVND (reference sequence). DNA of the CDR3: TGTGCCAGTAGCCGGGAGGCTAGCGGGGACAATGAGCAGTTCTTC. It yields the protein CASSREASGDNEQFF.

CDR3 coding DNA: TGCAGCGTCGCGGGACTTGGATACGAGCAGTACTTC. Its translation: CSVAGLGYEQYF. The chain is built from TRBV29-1 and TRBJ2-7; D possibly corresponds to TRBD2 (6 bases). V was shortened by 6 bases and J by 4 bases, with 13 bases between the two germline ends. This CDR3 is 12 amino acids long. Germline V lookup: CDR1 SQVTM, CDR2 ANQGSEA.

The chain is built from TRBV10-2 and TRBJ2-5; D is possibly TRBD1 (6 bases). This CDR3 comprises 14 residues. Germline V lookup: CDR1 WSHSY, CDR2 SAAADI. V was pared by 2 bases and J by 5 bases, with 12 bases between. Written as DNA, the CDR3 is TGCGCCAGCAGTGAGAGTGGGGGCAGGGAGACCCAGTACTTC. This gives the protein CASSESGGRETQYF.